This T cell receptor beta chain came from a study of blood T cell repertoires in COVID-19. Study-level information: Sample material is recorded as cDNA or gDNA derived from T cells, B-cell-depleted T cells, or PBMCs.

V shed 5 bases, J shed 6 bases, and the junction held 10 bases outside the gene matches. Germline V gene sequence: CDR1 SGHTA, CDR2 FQGNSA. The CDR3 consists of 15 residues. Only in-frame clones appear in the TCRdb table, and some are missing; sequencing was by immunoSEQ multiplex PCR. Of roughly 150,000 clones in the sample, roughly 75% were seen once. The study assigned cohorts using participant-reported clinical history. Either two negative PCRs, clearance, or symptom resolution qualified Cohort 3 donors as recovered. Material: PBMCs or T cells enriched from blood (not recorded which). The sequence was obtained from a woman aged 45-59 years who had recovered from COVID-19. The chain joins TRBV7-2 to TRBJ1-5, with 7 bases matching TRBD1. CDR3 nucleotide sequence: TGTGCCAGCAGCCCCCCCCCAGGGGGAGGTCAGCCCCAGCATTTT. Translated, it gives CASSPPPGGGQPQHF.